The clone carrying this T cell receptor beta chain has at least ten counts. Antigen unknown. The sample originates from a study of T cells in Graves' hyperthyroidism and ophthalmopathy. Study in general: Peripheral blood was collected at initial diagnosis, before any treatment. Whole-study findings and limits: Ophthalmopathy could be told apart from stable hyperthyroidism with a 13 V-J model.

RNA transcripts provided the source from which TCR beta CDR3 regions were amplified. With the HTBI primer set, the TCR CDR3 went through a first round of RT-PCR. TCRdb reprocessed the multiplex PCR reads with MiXCR, giving one entry per CDR3 protein. The sample lists about 510,000 distinct CDR3 sequences, 14% occurring once. With 6 bases clipped from V and 5 bases from J, the junction kept 10 bases outside the gene matches. The CDR3 contains 16 residues. A roughly 9.1 ml volume of fresh peripheral blood provided the PBMCs. The sequence derives from a woman aged 35 to 49 with Graves' hyperthyroidism. The sequencing input was blood. The chain uses TRBV12-3 or TRBV12-4 and TRBJ2-2; 9 nucleotides agree with TRBD1. CDR3 nucleotide sequence: TGTGCCAGCAGCCAAACCGGGACAGGGCGAACCGGGGAGCTGTTTTTT. Protein product: CASSQTGTGRTGELFF.